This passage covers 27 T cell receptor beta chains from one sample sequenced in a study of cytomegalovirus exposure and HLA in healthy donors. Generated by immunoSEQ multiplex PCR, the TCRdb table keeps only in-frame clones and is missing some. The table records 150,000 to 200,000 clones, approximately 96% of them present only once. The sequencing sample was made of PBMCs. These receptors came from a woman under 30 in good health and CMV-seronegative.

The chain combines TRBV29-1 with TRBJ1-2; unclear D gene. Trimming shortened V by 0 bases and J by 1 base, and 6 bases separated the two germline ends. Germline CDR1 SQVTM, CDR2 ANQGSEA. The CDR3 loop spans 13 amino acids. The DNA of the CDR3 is TGCAGCGTTGAAGAGCGGGGTAACTATGGCTACACCTTC. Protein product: CSVEERGNYGYTF.

In DNA, the CDR3 is TGTGCCAGCAGTTACTCCGTTGGGGCTAGCACAGATACGCAGTATTTT. Its protein product is CASSYSVGASTDTQYF. V usage is TRBV6-5 and J usage is TRBJ2-3, with a tentative D call TRBD1 (5 bases). The CDR3 consists of 16 residues. Per germline, CDR1 MNHEY and CDR2 SVGAGI. Deletions cut 0 bases from V and 0 bases from J, with 10 bases between.

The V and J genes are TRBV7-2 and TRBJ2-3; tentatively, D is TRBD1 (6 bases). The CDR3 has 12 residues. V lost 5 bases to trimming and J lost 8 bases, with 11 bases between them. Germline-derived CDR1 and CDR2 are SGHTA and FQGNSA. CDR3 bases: TGTGCCAGCAGCAGCGCAGGGGTTACGCAGTATTTT. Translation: CASSSAGVTQYF. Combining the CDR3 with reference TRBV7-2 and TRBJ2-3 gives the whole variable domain GAGVSQSPSNKVTEKGKDVELRCDPISGHTALYWYRQSLGQGLEFLIYFQGNSAPDKSGLPSDRFSAERTGGSVSTLTIQRTQQEDSAVYLCASSSAGVTQYFGPGTRLTVL.

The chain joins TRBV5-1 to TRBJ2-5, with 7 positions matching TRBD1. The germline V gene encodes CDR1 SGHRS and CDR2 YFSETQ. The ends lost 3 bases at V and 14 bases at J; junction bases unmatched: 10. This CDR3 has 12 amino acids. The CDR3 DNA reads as TGCGCCAGCAGCTCGGACCGGGACAGCCGTTACTTC. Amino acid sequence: CASSSDRDSRYF. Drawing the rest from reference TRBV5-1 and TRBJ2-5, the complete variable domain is KAGVTQTPRYLIKTRGQQVTLSCSPISGHRSVSWYQQTPGQGLQFLFEYFSETQRNKGNFPGRFSGRQFSNSRSEMNVSTLELGDSALYLCASSSDRDSRYFGPGTRLLVL.

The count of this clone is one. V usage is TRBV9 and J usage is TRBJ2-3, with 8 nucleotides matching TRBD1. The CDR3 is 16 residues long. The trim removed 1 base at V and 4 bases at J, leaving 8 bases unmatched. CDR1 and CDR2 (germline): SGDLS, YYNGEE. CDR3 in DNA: TGTGCCAGCAGCGTACCCAGCAGGGGGCGCGCAGATACGCAGTATTTT. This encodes CASSVPSRGRADTQYF.

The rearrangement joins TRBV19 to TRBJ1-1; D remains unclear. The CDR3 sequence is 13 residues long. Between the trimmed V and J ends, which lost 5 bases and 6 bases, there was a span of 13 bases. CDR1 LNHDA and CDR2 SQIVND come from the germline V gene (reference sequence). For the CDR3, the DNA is TGTGCCAGTAGTGCCCCTGGGCCCTCTGAAGCTTTCTTT. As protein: CASSAPGPSEAFF. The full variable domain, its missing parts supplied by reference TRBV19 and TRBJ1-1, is DGGITQSPKYLFRKEGQNVTLSCEQNLNHDAMYWYRQDPGQGLRLIYYSQIVNDFQKGDIAEGYSVSREKKESFPLTVTSAQKNPTAFYLCASSAPGPSEAFFGQGTRLTVV.

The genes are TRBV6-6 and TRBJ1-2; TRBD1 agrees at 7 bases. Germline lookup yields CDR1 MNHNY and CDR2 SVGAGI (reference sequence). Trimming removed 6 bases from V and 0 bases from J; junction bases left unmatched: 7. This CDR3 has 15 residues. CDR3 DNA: TGTGCCAGCAGCTCTTCAGGGGGGACTAACTATGGCTACACCTTC. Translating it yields CASSSSGGTNYGYTF.

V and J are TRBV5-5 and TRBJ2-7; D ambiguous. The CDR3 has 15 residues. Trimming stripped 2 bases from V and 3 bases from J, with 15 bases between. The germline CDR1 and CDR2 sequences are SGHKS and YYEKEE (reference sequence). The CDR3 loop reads CASSLGGLPGYEQYF. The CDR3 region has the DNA TGTGCCAGCAGCTTAGGTGGCCTCCCGGGCTACGAGCAGTACTTC.

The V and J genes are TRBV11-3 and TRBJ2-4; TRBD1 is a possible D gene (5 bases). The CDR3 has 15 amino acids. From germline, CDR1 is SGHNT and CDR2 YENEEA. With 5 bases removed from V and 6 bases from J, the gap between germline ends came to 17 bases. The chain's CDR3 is CASSHGHDRRNIQYF. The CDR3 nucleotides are TGTGCCAGCAGCCACGGACATGATCGGCGAAACATTCAGTACTTC.

DNA of the CDR3: TGTGCCAGCAGCTTGTTGGGACAATCTAGCACAGATACGCAGTATTTT. Its translation: CASSLLGQSSTDTQYF. The chain employs TRBV5-6 and TRBJ2-3, with D possibly being TRBD1 (6 bases). Trimming pared 1 base from V and 0 bases from J, leaving 12 bases between. The CDR3 length is 16 residues. CDR1 SGHDT and CDR2 YYEEEE come from the germline V gene.

Here the CDR3 reads CASSPGQTNYGYTF. The CDR3 DNA reads TGTGCCAGCAGTCCGGGACAGACCAACTATGGCTACACCTTC. This chain connects TRBV6-5 to TRBJ1-2, with TRBD1 identical over 7 bases. The CDR3 spans 14 residues. Germline trimming cut 5 bases from V and 2 bases from J; bases unmatched to any gene: 5. Germline V gives CDR1 MNHEY, CDR2 SVGAGI.

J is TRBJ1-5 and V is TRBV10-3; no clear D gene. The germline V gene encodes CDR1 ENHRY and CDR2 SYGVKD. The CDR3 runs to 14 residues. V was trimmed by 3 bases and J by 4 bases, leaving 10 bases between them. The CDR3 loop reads CAISDGRGNQPQHF. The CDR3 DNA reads TGTGCCATCAGTGATGGGCGGGGTAATCAGCCCCAGCATTTT.

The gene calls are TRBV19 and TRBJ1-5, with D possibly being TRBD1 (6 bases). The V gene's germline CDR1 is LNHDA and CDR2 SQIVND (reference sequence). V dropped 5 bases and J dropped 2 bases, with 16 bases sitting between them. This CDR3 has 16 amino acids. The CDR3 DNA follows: TGTGCCAGTAGTCCGAGAACACCAGGGGGCAATCAGCCCCAGCATTTT. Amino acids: CASSPRTPGGNQPQHF. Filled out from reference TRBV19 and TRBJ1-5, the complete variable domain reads DGGITQSPKYLFRKEGQNVTLSCEQNLNHDAMYWYRQDPGQGLRLIYYSQIVNDFQKGDIAEGYSVSREKKESFPLTVTSAQKNPTAFYLCASSPRTPGGNQPQHFGDGTRLSIL.

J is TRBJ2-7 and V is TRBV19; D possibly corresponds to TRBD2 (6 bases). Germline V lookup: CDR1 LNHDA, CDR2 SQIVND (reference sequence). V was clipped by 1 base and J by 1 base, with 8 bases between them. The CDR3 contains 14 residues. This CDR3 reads CASSIVAGSYEQYF. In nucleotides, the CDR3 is TGTGCCAGTAGTATAGTCGCGGGGTCCTACGAGCAGTACTTC.

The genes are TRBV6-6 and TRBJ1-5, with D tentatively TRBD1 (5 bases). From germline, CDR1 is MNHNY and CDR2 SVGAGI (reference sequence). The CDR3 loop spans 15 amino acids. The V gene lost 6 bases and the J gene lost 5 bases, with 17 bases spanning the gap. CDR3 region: CASRPDSSNDQPQHF. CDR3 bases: TGTGCCAGCAGGCCAGACAGTTCAAACGATCAGCCCCAGCATTTT.

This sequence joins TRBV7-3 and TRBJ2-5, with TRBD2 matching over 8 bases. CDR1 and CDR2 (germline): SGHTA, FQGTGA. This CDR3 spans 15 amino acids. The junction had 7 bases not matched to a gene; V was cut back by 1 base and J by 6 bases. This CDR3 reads CASSLNGGAAQTQYF. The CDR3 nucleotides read TGTGCCAGCAGCTTAAACGGGGGGGCCGCACAGACCCAGTACTTC.

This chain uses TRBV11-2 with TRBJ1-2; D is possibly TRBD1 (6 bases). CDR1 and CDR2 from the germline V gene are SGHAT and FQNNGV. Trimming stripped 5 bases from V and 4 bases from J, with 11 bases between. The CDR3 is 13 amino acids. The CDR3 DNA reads TGTGCCAGCAGCCCTGGACAGTCCTATGGCTACACCTTC. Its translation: CASSPGQSYGYTF.

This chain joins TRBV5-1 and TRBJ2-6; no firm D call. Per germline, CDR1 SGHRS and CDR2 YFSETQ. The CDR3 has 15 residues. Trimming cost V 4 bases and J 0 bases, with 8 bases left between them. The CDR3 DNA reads TGCGCCAGCAGCGTAAGAGGCTCTGGGGCCAACGTCCTGACTTTC. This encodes CASSVRGSGANVLTF. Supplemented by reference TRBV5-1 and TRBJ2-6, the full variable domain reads KAGVTQTPRYLIKTRGQQVTLSCSPISGHRSVSWYQQTPGQGLQFLFEYFSETQRNKGNFPGRFSGRQFSNSRSEMNVSTLELGDSALYLCASSVRGSGANVLTFGAGSRLTVL.

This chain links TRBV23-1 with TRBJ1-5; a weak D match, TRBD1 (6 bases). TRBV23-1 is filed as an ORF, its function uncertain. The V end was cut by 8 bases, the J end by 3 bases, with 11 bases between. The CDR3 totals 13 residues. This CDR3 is CASRQVHNQPQHF. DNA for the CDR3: TGCGCCAGCCGACAGGTACACAATCAGCCCCAGCATTTT.

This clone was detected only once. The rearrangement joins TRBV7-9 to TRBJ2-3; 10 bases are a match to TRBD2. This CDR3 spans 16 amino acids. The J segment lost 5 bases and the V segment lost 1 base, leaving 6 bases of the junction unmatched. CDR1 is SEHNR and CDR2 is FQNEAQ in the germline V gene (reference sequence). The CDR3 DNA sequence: TGTGCCAGCAGCTTAGTATCTAGCGGGGGACGAGATACGCAGTATTTT. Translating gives CASSLVSSGGRDTQYF.

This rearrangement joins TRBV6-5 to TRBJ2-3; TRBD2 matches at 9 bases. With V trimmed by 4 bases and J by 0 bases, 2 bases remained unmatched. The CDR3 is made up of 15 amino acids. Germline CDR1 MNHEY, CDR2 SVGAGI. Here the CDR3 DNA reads TGTGCCAGCAGTTGGGCGGGGGGGAGCACAGATACGCAGTATTTT. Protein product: CASSWAGGSTDTQYF.

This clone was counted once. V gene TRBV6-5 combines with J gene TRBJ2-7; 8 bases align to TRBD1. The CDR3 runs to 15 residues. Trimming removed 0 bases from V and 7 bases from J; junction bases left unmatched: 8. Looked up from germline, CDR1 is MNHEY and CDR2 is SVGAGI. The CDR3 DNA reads TGTGCCAGCAGTTACTCTTTCGGACAGGGAAGGGAGCAGTACTTC. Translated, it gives CASSYSFGQGREQYF.

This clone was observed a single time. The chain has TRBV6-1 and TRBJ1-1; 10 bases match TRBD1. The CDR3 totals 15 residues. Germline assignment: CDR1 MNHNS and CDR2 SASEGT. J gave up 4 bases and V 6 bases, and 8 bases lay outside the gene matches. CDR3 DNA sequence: TGTGCCAGCAGGGTGACAGGGGGCTACCCCACTGAAGCTTTCTTT. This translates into CASRVTGGYPTEAFF.

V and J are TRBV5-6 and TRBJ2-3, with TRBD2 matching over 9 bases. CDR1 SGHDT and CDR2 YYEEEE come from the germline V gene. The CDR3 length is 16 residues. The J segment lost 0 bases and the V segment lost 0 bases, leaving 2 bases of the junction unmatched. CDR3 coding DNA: TGTGCCAGCAGCTTGGGGGCGGGGGGGAGCACAGATACGCAGTATTTT. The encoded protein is CASSLGAGGSTDTQYF.

The CDR3 region is CASSLAGGENSPLHF. The CDR3 DNA sequence: TGTGCCAGCTCACTGGCCGGGGGTGAGAATTCACCCCTCCACTTT. The gene calls are TRBV18 and TRBJ1-6, with a tentative D call TRBD1 (5 bases). The CDR3 runs to 15 residues. CDR1 and CDR2 (germline): KGHSH, LQKENI. Deletions cut 4 bases from V and 7 bases from J, with 14 bases between.

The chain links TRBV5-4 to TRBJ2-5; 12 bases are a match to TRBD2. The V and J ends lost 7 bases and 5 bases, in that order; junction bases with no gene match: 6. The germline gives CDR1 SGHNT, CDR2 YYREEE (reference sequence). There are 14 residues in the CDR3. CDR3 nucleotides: TGTGCCAGCTGGCTAGCGGGGGGGCCGGAGACCCAGTACTTC. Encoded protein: CASWLAGGPETQYF.

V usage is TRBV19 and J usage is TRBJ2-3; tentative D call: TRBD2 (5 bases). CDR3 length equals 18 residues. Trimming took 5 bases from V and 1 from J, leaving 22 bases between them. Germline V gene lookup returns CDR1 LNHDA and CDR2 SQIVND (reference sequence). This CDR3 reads CASSAPWMRERGTDTQYF. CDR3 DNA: TGTGCCAGTAGTGCCCCTTGGATGAGGGAACGGGGCACAGATACGCAGTATTTT.